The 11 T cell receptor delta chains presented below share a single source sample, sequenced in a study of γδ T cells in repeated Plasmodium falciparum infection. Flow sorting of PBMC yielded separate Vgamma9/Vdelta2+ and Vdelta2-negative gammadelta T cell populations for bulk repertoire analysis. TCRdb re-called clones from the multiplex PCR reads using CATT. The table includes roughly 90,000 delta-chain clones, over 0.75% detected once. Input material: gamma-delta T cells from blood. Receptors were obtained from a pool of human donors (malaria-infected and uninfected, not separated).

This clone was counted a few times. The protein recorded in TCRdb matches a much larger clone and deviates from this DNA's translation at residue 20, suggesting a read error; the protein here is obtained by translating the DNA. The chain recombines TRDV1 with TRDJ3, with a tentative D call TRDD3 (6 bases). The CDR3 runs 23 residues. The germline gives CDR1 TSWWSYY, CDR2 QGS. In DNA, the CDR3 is TGTGCTCTTGGGGAACTAGGGTTCAGTCTACTGAACTGGGAAGCCTGGGACACCCGAAAGATGTTTTTC. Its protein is CALGELGFSLLNWEAWDTRKMFF.

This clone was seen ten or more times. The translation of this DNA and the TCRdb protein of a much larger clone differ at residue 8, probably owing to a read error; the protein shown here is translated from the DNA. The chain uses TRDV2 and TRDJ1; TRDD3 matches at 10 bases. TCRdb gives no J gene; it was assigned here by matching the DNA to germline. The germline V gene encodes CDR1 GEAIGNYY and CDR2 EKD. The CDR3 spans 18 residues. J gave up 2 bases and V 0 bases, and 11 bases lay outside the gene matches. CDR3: CACDTLLPGDTKTDKLIF. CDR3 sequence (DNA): TGTGCCTGTGACACCTTGTTACCGGGGGATACGAAGACCGATAAACTCATCTTT.

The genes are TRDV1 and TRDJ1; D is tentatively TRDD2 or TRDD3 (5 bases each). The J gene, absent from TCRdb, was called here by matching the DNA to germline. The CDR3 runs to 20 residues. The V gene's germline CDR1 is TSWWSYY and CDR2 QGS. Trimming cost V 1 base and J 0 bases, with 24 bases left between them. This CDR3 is CALGEPRPSPGTIYTDKLIF. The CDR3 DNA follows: TGTGCTCTTGGGGAACCCCGCCCTTCTCCGGGGACTATTTACACCGATAAACTCATCTTT.

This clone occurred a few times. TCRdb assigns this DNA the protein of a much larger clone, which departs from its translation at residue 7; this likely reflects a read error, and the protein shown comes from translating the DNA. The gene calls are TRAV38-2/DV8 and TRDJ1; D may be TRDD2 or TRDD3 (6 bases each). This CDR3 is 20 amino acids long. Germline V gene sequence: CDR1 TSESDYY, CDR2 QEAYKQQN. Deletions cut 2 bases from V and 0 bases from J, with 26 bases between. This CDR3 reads CAYRRGDPTRGDLYTDKLIF. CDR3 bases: TGTGCTTATAGGAGAGGGGATCCTACGAGGGGGGACTTGTACACCGATAAACTCATCTTT.

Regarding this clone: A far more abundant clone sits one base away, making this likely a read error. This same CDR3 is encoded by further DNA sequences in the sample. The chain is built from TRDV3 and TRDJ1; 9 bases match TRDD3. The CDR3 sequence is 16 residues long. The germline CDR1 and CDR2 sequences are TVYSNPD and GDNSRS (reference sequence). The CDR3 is CAPLSTGDTYTDKLIF. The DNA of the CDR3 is TGTGCCCCCTTATCCACCGGGGATACGTACACCGATAAACTAATCTTT. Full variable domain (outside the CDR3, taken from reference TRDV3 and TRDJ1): CDKVTQSSPDQTVASGSEVVLLCTYDTVYSNPDLFWYRIRPDYSFQFVFYGDNSRSEGADFTQGRFSVKHILTQKAFHLVISPVRTEDSATYYCAPLSTGDTYTDKLIFGKGTRVTVEP.

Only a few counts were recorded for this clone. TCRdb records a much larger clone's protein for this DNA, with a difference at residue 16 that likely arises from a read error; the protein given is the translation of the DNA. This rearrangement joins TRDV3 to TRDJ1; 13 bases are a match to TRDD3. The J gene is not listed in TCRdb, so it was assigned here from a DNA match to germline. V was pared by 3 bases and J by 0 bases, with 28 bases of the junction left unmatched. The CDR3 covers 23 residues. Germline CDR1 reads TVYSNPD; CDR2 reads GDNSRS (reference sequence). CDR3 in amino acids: CAFPTGFPRPHWGIRLYTDKLIF. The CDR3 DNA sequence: TGTGCCTTCCCCACCGGGTTCCCGAGGCCCCACTGGGGGATACGCTTGTACACCGATAAACTCATCTTT.

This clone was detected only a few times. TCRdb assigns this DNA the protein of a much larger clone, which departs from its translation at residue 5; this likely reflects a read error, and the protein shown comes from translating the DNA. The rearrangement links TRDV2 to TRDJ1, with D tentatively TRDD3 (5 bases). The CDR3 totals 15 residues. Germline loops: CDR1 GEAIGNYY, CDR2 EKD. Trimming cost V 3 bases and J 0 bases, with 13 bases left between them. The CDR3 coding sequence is TGTGCCTGTGACGCCCGGGGAGCGTACACCGATAAACTCATCTTT. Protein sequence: CACDARGAYTDKLIF.

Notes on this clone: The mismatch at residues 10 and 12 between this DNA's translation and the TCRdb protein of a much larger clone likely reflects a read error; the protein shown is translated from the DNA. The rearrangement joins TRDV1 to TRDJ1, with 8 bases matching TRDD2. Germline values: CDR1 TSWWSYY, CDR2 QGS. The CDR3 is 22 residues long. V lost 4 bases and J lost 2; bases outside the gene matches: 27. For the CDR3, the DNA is TGTGCTCTTGGGGGACTTCCTACCGATGGTTGGGTGTACCCTCCAATTACCGATAAACTCATCTTT. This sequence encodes CALGGLPTDGWVYPPITDKLIF.

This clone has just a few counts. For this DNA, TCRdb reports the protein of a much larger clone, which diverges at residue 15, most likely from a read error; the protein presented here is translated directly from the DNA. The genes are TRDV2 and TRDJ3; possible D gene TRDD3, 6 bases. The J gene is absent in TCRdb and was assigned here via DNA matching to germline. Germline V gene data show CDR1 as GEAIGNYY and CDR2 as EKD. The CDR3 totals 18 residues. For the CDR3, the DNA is TGTGCCTGTGACACTGGGGGTTTCAGCTCCTGGGACACCCGAAAGATGTTTTTC. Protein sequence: CACDTGGFSSWDTRKMFF.

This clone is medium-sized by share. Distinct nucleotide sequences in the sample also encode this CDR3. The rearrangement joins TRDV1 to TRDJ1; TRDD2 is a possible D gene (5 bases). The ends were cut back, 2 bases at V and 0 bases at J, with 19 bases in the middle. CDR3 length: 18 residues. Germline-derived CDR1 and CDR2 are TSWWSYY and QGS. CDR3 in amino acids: CALGEYTYVWVYTDKLIF. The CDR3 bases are TGTGCTCTTGGGGAATACACCTACGTTTGGGTTTACACCGATAAACTCATCTTT.

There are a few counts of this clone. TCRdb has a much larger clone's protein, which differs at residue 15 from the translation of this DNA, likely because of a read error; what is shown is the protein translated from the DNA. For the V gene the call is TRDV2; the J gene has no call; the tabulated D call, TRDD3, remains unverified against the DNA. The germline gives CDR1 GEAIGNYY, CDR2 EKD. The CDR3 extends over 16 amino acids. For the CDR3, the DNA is TGTGCCTGTGACACCCTCTCCCCGGGGGGCACCGATAAACTCACCTTT. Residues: CACDTLSPGGTDKLTF.